A selection of T cell receptor beta chains follows, all from one sample in a study of blood T cells in healthy people across ages. Via MiXCR, TCRdb re-called the 5' RACE reads, giving one row per CDR3 protein. The sample includes around 750,000 distinct CDR3 sequences, approximately 53% of them seen just once. Source material: blood. The receptors were sampled from a man aged 80 or over in good health. CDR3s include the opening cysteine and the closing phenylalanine or tryptophan. The D gene is left open where the match is weak. The listing skips clone size in some rows; elsewhere it reads once, few, many or a size class.

abundance: .
j_gene: TRBJ2-3
d_gene: TRBD1
v_gene: TRBV12-3/TRBV12-4
CDR3nt: TGTGCCAGCGCATCGGGACAGGGGAGGCACAGATACGCGTATTTT
CDR3aa: CASASGQGRHRYAYF

abundance: .
j_gene: TRBJ2-5
d_gene: TRBD1
v_gene: TRBV30
CDR3nt: TGTGCCTGGAGAGCCCGGGGCAGGGGGCTCCAAGAGACCCAGTACTTC
CDR3aa: CAWRARGRGLQETQYF

abundance: .
j_gene: TRBJ2-7
d_gene: .
v_gene: TRBV7-9
CDR3nt: TGTGCCAGCAGCCCGCGGACGGCTTACTACGAGCAGTACTTC
CDR3aa: CASSPRTAYYEQYF

abundance: .
j_gene: TRBJ1-2
d_gene: .
v_gene: TRBV3-1
CDR3nt: TGTGCCAGCAGCCAAGCTGGGGGAACCTATGGCTACACCTTC
CDR3aa: CASSQAGGTYGYTF

abundance: few
j_gene: TRBJ2-1
d_gene: .
v_gene: TRBV5-5
CDR3nt: TGTGCCAGCAGCTTGGCCAACTATCTAGATGAGCAGTTCTTC
CDR3aa: CASSLANYLDEQFF

abundance: few
j_gene: TRBJ2-3
d_gene: TRBD1
v_gene: TRBV20-1
CDR3nt: TGCAGTGCTAGGAGGCCAGGGGGAACAGATACGCAGTATTTT
CDR3aa: CSARRPGGTDTQYF

abundance: .
j_gene: TRBJ2-2
d_gene: .
v_gene: TRBV12-3/TRBV12-4
CDR3nt: TGTGCCAGCAGTTCTTTGATCCTCGGGGAGCTGTTTTTT
CDR3aa: CASSSLILGELFF

abundance: .
j_gene: TRBJ2-7
d_gene: .
v_gene: TRBV9
CDR3nt: TGTGCCAGCAGCCCCAACACCGCCGACGAGCAGTACTTC
CDR3aa: CASSPNTADEQYF

abundance: .
j_gene: TRBJ2-7
d_gene: TRBD1
v_gene: TRBV4-1
CDR3nt: TGCGCCAGCAGCCGACCGGGACAGGCCGCCTACGAGCAGTACTTC
CDR3aa: CASSRPGQAAYEQYF

abundance: .
j_gene: TRBJ2-5
d_gene: .
v_gene: TRBV12-3/TRBV12-4
CDR3nt: TGTGCCAGCAGTTTAGCGGGGATGGGAGAGACCCAGTACTTC
CDR3aa: CASSLAGMGETQYF

abundance: few
j_gene: TRBJ2-1
d_gene: .
v_gene: TRBV12-3/TRBV12-4
CDR3nt: TGTGCCAGCAGTTTACTGGGGGAGCCCAACAATGAGCAGTTCTTC
CDR3aa: CASSLLGEPNNEQFF

abundance: many
j_gene: TRBJ1-2
d_gene: .
v_gene: TRBV29-1
CDR3nt: TGCAGCGTTGAAGATGGGTGGCGGTCGAACTATGGCTACACCTTC
CDR3aa: CSVEDGWRSNYGYTF

abundance: .
j_gene: TRBJ1-2
d_gene: .
v_gene: TRBV14
CDR3nt: TGTGCCAGCAGCCAAGGCGGGACGGCCTATGGCTACACCTTC
CDR3aa: CASSQGGTAYGYTF

abundance: many
j_gene: TRBJ2-1
d_gene: .
v_gene: TRBV10-3
CDR3nt: TGTGCCATCAGTGGAATGACTGGAGGGAGTCTCTCCTACAATGAGCAGTTCTTC
CDR3aa: CAISGMTGGSLSYNEQFF

abundance: .
j_gene: TRBJ2-1
d_gene: .
v_gene: TRBV18
CDR3nt: TGTGCCAGCTCACCACCAACCAAATGGGGCCATGAGCAGTTCTTC
CDR3aa: CASSPPTKWGHEQFF

abundance: .
j_gene: TRBJ1-1
d_gene: .
v_gene: TRBV10-3
CDR3nt: TGTGCCATCAGTGAGTCCATGCAGAATACTGAAGCTTTCTTT
CDR3aa: CAISESMQNTEAFF

abundance: .
j_gene: TRBJ2-1
d_gene: TRBD2
v_gene: TRBV6-5
CDR3nt: TGTGCCAGCAGTACTAGCGGGAGGAACTACAATGAGCAGTTCTTC
CDR3aa: CASSTSGRNYNEQFF

abundance: .
j_gene: TRBJ2-3
d_gene: TRBD1
v_gene: TRBV24-1
CDR3nt: TGTGCCGTACAGGGGGCCCTCCCCACAGATACGCAGTATTTT
CDR3aa: CAVQGALPTDTQYF

abundance: .
j_gene: TRBJ1-2
d_gene: .
v_gene: TRBV28
CDR3nt: TGTGCCAGTAACGGCCTCGGGGGCTACACCTTC
CDR3aa: CASNGLGGYTF

abundance: .
j_gene: TRBJ2-7
d_gene: TRBD1
v_gene: TRBV3-1
CDR3nt: TGTGCCAGCAGCCAAAAACAGGGGTACAACGAGCAGTACTTC
CDR3aa: CASSQKQGYNEQYF

abundance: few
j_gene: TRBJ2-5
d_gene: TRBD2
v_gene: TRBV7-3
CDR3nt: TGTGCCAGCAGCGCTGTAGCGGGGACAAGTAGAGAGACCCAGTACTTC
CDR3aa: CASSAVAGTSRETQYF

abundance: .
j_gene: TRBJ1-5
d_gene: TRBD1
v_gene: TRBV12-3/TRBV12-4
CDR3nt: TGTGCCAGCAGTTGGACAGGGCGATATCAGCCCCAGCATTTT
CDR3aa: CASSWTGRYQPQHF

abundance: .
j_gene: TRBJ2-1
d_gene: .
v_gene: TRBV6-5
CDR3nt: TGTGCCAGCAGTTACTGGGGGGTATATCCCCCCAATGAGCAGTTCTTC
CDR3aa: CASSYWGVYPPNEQFF

abundance: .
j_gene: TRBJ2-7
d_gene: .
v_gene: TRBV29-1
CDR3nt: TGCAGCGTTGAAGGGGACGCCACCTACGAGCAGTACTTC
CDR3aa: CSVEGDATYEQYF

abundance: once
j_gene: TRBJ2-1
d_gene: .
v_gene: TRBV27
CDR3nt: TGTGCCAGCAGTTCCCCGGCGGGGCGCCTCAAAGAGTTCTTC
CDR3aa: CASSSPAGRLKEFF

abundance: few
j_gene: TRBJ2-1
d_gene: TRBD2
v_gene: TRBV5-1
CDR3nt: TGTGCCAGCAGTCCTAGCGGGACCTCCTACAATGAGCAGTTCTTC
CDR3aa: CASSPSGTSYNEQFF

abundance: .
j_gene: TRBJ2-7
d_gene: TRBD2
v_gene: TRBV2
CDR3nt: TGTGCCAGCAGCGGACCCCTTAGCGGGGAGAGTTCCTACGAGCAGTACTTC
CDR3aa: CASSGPLSGESSYEQYF

abundance: .
j_gene: TRBJ2-7
d_gene: TRBD2
v_gene: TRBV20-1
CDR3nt: TGCAGTGCTAGTAACCTCGGACTAGCAGGGCGCGAGCAGTACTTC
CDR3aa: CSASNLGLAGREQYF

abundance: once
j_gene: TRBJ1-2
d_gene: .
v_gene: TRBV20-1
CDR3nt: TGCAGTGCTAGGACGCAGAAGTTAACCTATGGCTACACCTTC
CDR3aa: CSARTQKLTYGYTF